This TCR beta chain was found in a study of read filtering for tumor transcriptome and immune sequencing. Molecular barcoded adaptors covering alpha/delta and beta/gamma chains were used on approximately 400 ng RNA. Via MiXCR, TCRdb re-called the reads, giving one row per CDR3 protein. This sample carries roughly 93,000 distinct CDR3 sequences, roughly 21% of them seen once, and the ten largest clones take around 10%. Germline lookup yields CDR1 SNHLY and CDR2 FYNNEI. The CDR3 covers 15 residues. For this clonotype: The CDR3 end shows no conserved phenylalanine or tryptophan, and so a read error is likely.

The chain uses TRBV2 and TRBJ1-1; weak D call: TRBD1 (5 bases). The source of this sequence is a donor aged 40 or older with multiple myeloma. The sample taken for sequencing was a population of CD138-negative cells sorted from bone marrow. This CDR3 reads CASGDLGTRNTEAFC. CDR3 bases: TGTGCCAGCGGTGATCTTGGGACGAGGAACACTGAAGCTTTCTGT.